The rows below give T cell receptor beta chains drawn from one sample of a study of T cells in localized non-small cell lung cancer. Using immunoSEQ multiplex PCR, the repertoire was profiled, and TCRdb retains in-frame clones only, with some absent. This table has 20,000 to 30,000 clones, about 91% appearing once. The sample was peripheral blood mononuclear cells, taken before any cancer treatment. The receptors were sampled from a woman between 40 and 69 years old with stage III lung adenocarcinoma. CDR3s include the opening cysteine and the closing phenylalanine or tryptophan. D genes are given only for firm matches. A row's size may be missing; if present it is once, few, many or a size class.

. | . | TRBV4-3 | CASSQGPPETQYF
. | . | TRBV10-2 | CASSEGRESYEQYF
. | . | TRBV6-6 | CASSSGRLPYEQYF
. | . | TRBV4-3 | CASSQERGQPNYGYTF
. | TRBD1 | TRBV7-6 | CASRQNPGQQYGYTF
. | . | TRBV7-8 | CASSLRGDLSYEQYF
. | TRBD1 | TRBV5-5 | CASSLGGQGAWETQYF
. | . | TRBV4-1 | CASSQRPDNEQFF
. | . | TRBV7-2 | CASSLEWAYGYTF
. | . | TRBV5-1 | CASSLEGDGYTF
. | TRBD1 | TRBV7-2 | CASSLLGGQALYGYTF
. | . | TRBV7-9 | CASSLAHPQETQYF
once | TRBD2 | TRBV11-3 | CASSLHRLAGNTGELFF
. | . | TRBV13 | CASSPTGGQNTEAFF
. | TRBD2 | TRBV14 | CASSQAGTRGFEQFF
. | TRBD1 | TRBV5-1 | CASSLRSRTGERKTQYF
once | TRBD2 | TRBV5-1 | CASSLVSGDTGELFF
once | TRBD2 | TRBV5-1 | CASSLGLAGTTDTQYF
. | TRBD2 | TRBV5-1 | CASSFYGLAGGVNEQFF
. | TRBD1 | TRBV4-3 | CASSQEGGWTEAFF
. | TRBD2 | TRBV29-1 | CSVVPGLASYNEQFF
once | . | TRBV6-1 | CASSGKAGGYTF
. | . | TRBV10-2 | CASSARDWPSWNEQFF
. | TRBD1 | TRBV7-2 | CASSPGTGINSPLHF
. | TRBD1 | TRBV5-1 | CASSPGGNYGYTF
. | . | TRBV21-1 | CASSKGEGPYEQYF
. | TRBD1 | TRBV27 | CASSQNRDSRGGANVLTF
. | . | TRBV15 | CATSRARDWQYF
. | . | TRBV2 | CASITGGPFSYNEQFF
. | TRBD2 | TRBV7-6 | CASSLPGTSGKVQYF
. | . | TRBV5-1 | CASSFQGNTEAFF
few | . | TRBV7-7 | CASSLGRTVRNTGELFF
. | TRBD1 | TRBV2 | CASSEEQGVRSPLHF
. | . | TRBV14 | CASSQFPSASPDEQFF
. | . | TRBV7-2 | CASSLYGGEQYF
. | . | TRBV7-9 | CASRRGSVEGHEQFF
. | TRBD2 | TRBV2 | CASSDPGTSAWNEQFF
. | TRBD2 | TRBV15 | CATSLAGGRGQQFF
. | . | TRBV5-8 | CASSFVTNSNQPQHF
. | . | TRBV2 | CASSEIGPESHGYTF
. | . | TRBV10-2 | CASRHYSNQPQHF
once | . | TRBV6-1 | CASIARGINTEAFF
. | . | TRBV11-1 | CASSLTTGQGYEQYF
. | TRBD1 | TRBV27 | CASSKGAGGDQPQHF
. | . | TRBV10-2 | CASRLGDYGYTF
. | . | TRBV7-2 | CASSFRPPGTEAFF
once | TRBD2 | TRBV6-5 | CASSFRTSGRTEFF
. | TRBD2 | TRBV10-1 | CASSGAGTSGNSYNEQFF
. | . | TRBV19 | CASSIGYSFEAGYNEQFF
. | . | TRBV19 | CASTKSGGTEAFF